This TCR beta chain was sequenced during a study of blood T cells in healthy people across ages. This clonotype was counted many times. CDR1 is MDHEN and CDR2 is SYDVKM in the germline V gene. V was cut by 4 bases and J by 5 bases, with 17 bases left in between. CDR3 length equals 15 residues. For the second PCR, which ran for 7 to 11 cycles, a sample-barcoded 5' primer and a J-beta primer mix were used. TCRdb recomputed calls from the 5' RACE reads with MiXCR, one row per CDR3 protein. The sample includes approximately 700,000 distinct CDR3 sequences, about 30% seen only once; the top ten take over 15%.

The TCR sequence derives from a woman aged 80 or over in good health. This chain uses TRBV28 with TRBJ2-5; D might be TRBD2 (6 bases). Sequenced: blood. CDR3 region: CASSSQTGGSETQYF. DNA of the CDR3: TGTGCCAGCAGTTCCCAAACAGGAGGGTCCGAGACCCAGTACTTC.